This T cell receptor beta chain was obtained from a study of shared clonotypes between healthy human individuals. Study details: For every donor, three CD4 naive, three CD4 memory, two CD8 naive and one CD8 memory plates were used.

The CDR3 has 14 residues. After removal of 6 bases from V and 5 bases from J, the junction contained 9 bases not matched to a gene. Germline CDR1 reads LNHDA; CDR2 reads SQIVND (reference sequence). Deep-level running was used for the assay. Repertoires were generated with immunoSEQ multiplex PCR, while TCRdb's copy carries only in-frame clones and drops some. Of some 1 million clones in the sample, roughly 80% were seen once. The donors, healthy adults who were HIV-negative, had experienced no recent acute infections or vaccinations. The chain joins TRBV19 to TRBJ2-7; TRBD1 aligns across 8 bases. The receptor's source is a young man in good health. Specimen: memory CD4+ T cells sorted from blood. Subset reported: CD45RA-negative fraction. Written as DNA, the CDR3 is TGTGCCAGTAGAAGCGCAGGGGGCAGGGACGAGCAGTACTTC. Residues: CASRSAGGRDEQYF.